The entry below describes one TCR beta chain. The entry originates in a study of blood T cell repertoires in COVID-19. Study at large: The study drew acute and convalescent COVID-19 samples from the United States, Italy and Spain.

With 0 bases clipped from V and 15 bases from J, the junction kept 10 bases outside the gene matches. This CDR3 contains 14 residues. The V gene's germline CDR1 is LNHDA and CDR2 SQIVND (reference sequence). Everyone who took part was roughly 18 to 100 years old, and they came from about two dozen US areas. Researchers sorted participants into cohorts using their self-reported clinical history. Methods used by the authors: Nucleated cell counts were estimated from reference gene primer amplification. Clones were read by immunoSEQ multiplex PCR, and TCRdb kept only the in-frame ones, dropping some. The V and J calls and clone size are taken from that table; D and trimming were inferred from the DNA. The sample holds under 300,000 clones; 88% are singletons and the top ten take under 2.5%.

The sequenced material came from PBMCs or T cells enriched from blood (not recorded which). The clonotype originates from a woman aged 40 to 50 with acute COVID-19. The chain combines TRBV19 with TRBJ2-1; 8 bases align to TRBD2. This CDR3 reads CASSIDLAAGGVFF. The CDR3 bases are TGTGCCAGTAGTATAGATCTCGCCGCGGGGGGTGTGTTCTTC. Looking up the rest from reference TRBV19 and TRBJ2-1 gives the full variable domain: DGGITQSPKYLFRKEGQNVTLSCEQNLNHDAMYWYRQDPGQGLRLIYYSQIVNDFQKGDIAEGYSVSREKKESFPLTVTSAQKNPTAFYLCASSIDLAAGGVFFGPGTRLTVL.